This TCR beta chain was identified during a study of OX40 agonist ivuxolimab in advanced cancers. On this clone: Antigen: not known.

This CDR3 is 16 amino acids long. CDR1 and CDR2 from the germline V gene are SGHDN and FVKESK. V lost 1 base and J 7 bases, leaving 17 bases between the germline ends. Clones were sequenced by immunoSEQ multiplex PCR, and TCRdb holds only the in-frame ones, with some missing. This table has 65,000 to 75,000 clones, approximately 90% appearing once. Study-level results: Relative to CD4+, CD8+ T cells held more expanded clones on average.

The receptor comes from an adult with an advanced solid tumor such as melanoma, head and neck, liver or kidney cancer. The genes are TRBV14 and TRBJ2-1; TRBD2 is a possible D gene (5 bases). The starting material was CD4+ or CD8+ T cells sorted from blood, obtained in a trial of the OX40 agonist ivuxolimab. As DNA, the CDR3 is TGTGCCAGCAGCCAAGGGTATTGGGGAGTGAGTAATGAGCAGTTCTTC. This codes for CASSQGYWGVSNEQFF.